Each of the 17 T cell receptor beta chains below was sequenced from the same sample in a study of T cell responses to AZD1222 COVID-19 vaccine. TCRdb keeps only in-frame clones here, not all; method: immunoSEQ multiplex PCR. Of about 150,000 clones listed, approximately 90% are singletons. The sample here was peripheral blood, taken on day 0 of AZD1222 vaccination. These receptors came from an adult in good health.

The chain uses TRBV5-8 and TRBJ1-1, with D possibly TRBD1 on 5 matching bases. Germline CDR1 and CDR2: SGHTS and YDEGEE. CDR3 length: 13 residues. The germline V and J ends were trimmed by 1 base and 9 bases, with 13 bases remaining between them. This CDR3 is CASSLKGDPKAFF. CDR3 bases: TGTGCCAGCAGCTTGAAAGGGGACCCCAAAGCTTTCTTT. Looking up the rest from reference TRBV5-8 and TRBJ1-1 gives the full variable domain: EAGVTQSPTHLIKTRGQQATLRCSPISGHTSVYWYQQALGLGLQFLLWYDEGEERNRGNFPPRFSGRQFPNYSSELNVNALELEDSALYLCASSLKGDPKAFFGQGTRLTVV.

This chain connects TRBV6-2 or TRBV6-3 to TRBJ1-1; no reliable D call. Trimming left V 6 bases short and J 0 bases short, with 11 bases between. CDR1 and CDR2 from the germline V gene are MNHEY and SVGEGT. The CDR3 runs 14 residues. The chain's CDR3 is CASSRVGMNTEAFF. The CDR3 bases are TGTGCCAGCAGCCGCGTGGGAATGAACACTGAAGCTTTCTTT.

Remarks on this clone: The sample carries other DNA sequences with the same CDR3. The chain recombines TRBV14 with TRBJ2-1, with D unresolved. Germline CDR1 is SGHDN and CDR2 is FVKESK. This CDR3 contains 11 residues. The V gene lost 6 bases and the J gene lost 4 bases, with 4 bases spanning the gap. The CDR3 bases are TGTGCCAGCAGTAGATACAATGAGCAGTTCTTC. Its translation is CASSRYNEQFF.

V and J are TRBV6-2 or TRBV6-3 and TRBJ1-2; D is possibly TRBD1 (5 bases). Germline V CDR1 and CDR2: MNHEY, SVGEGT. V was clipped by 2 bases and J by 2 bases, with 9 bases between them. CDR3 length equals 14 residues. CDR3 nucleotide sequence: TGTGCCAGCAGTTACCAGGGCCGAAACTATGGCTACACCTTC. Translated: CASSYQGRNYGYTF.

The genes are TRBV27 and TRBJ1-4; the D is unclear. In germline, CDR1 is MNHEY, CDR2 SMNVEV (reference sequence). V lost 4 bases and J lost 8, with 11 bases in between. CDR3 length equals 13 residues. For the CDR3, the DNA is TGTGCCAGCAGTTGGAGGGAGGGAGAAAAACTGTTTTTT. It codes for CASSWREGEKLFF.

The J gene is TRBJ1-5, the V gene TRBV7-9; D not resolved. CDR1 SEHNR and CDR2 FQNEAQ come from the germline V gene (reference sequence). This CDR3 has 12 amino acids. V gave up 3 bases and J gave up 5 bases, with 5 bases separating them. This CDR3 reads CASSFRDQPQHF. In DNA, the CDR3 is TGTGCCAGCAGCTTTAGGGATCAGCCCCAGCATTTT.

The count of this clone is one. The rearrangement uses TRBV7-2 and TRBJ1-5; no reliable D call. CDR1 and CDR2 from the germline V gene are SGHTA and FQGNSA. Trimming removed 0 bases from V and 10 bases from J, with 10 bases in between. This CDR3 contains 13 residues. The CDR3 here is CASSLAVTDPQHF. CDR3 nucleotides: TGTGCCAGCAGCTTAGCGGTCACGGATCCCCAGCATTTT.

The chain links TRBV7-2 to TRBJ2-7, with 12 positions matching TRBD2. V trimming: 4 bases; J trimming: 4 bases; junction bases outside the gene matches: 5. This CDR3 is 15 amino acids long. Germline-derived CDR1 and CDR2 are SGHTA and FQGNSA. CDR3 residues: CASSSLLAGGYEQYF. DNA of the CDR3: TGTGCCAGCAGCTCCCTGCTAGCGGGAGGGTACGAGCAGTACTTC.

The chain joins TRBV19 to TRBJ2-7; 9 nucleotides match TRBD1. The germline gives CDR1 LNHDA, CDR2 SQIVND (reference sequence). J was trimmed by 5 bases and V by 5 bases; bases with no gene match: 10. CDR3 length: 15 amino acids. In DNA form, the CDR3 reads TGTGCCAGTAGTGTCACCGGGACAGGGTCCCACGAGCAGTACTTC. This codes for CASSVTGTGSHEQYF.

The DNA of the CDR3 is TGTGCCAGCAGTGCGTCTGGGGGGCGGGGGGATCAGCCCCAGCATTTT. Translating it yields CASSASGGRGDQPQHF. The chain employs TRBV6-1 and TRBJ1-5; D possibly corresponds to TRBD1 (6 bases). This CDR3 region has 16 residues. V was cut by 4 bases and J by 5 bases, with 18 bases left in between. Germline V gives CDR1 MNHNS, CDR2 SASEGT.

The chain joins TRBV28 to TRBJ1-5; TRBD1 might be the D (5 bases). The CDR3 totals 15 residues. V shed 6 bases and J shed 7 bases, with 19 bases lying between them. CDR1 MDHEN and CDR2 SYDVKM come from the germline V gene. The DNA for the CDR3 is TGTGCCAGCAGCCCCCTCAGGGAGCCCCGGCAGCCCCAGCATTTT. It yields the protein CASSPLREPRQPQHF.

This chain connects TRBV30 to TRBJ2-7; D not certain. Germline CDR1 GTSNPN, CDR2 SVGIG (reference sequence). The CDR3 length is 12 residues. V was clipped by 0 bases and J by 7 bases, with 10 bases between them. DNA of the CDR3: TGTGCCTGGAGTGTAGGTCTGAGGGAGCAGTACTTC. This sequence encodes CAWSVGLREQYF.

The chain carries TRBV18 and TRBJ1-5, with 10 bases aligning to TRBD1. Germline V CDR1 and CDR2: KGHSH, LQKENI. The length of the CDR3 is 15 residues. The trim removed 3 bases at V and 2 bases at J, leaving 1 base unmatched. The CDR3 nucleotides read TGTGCCAGCTCACCCGGGACAGGGGGCAATCAGCCCCAGCATTTT. This sequence encodes CASSPGTGGNQPQHF.

This chain connects TRBV5-6 to TRBJ1-5; unclear D gene. CDR3 length equals 16 residues. CDR1 SGHDT and CDR2 YYEEEE come from the germline V gene. V was cut by 2 bases and J by 3 bases, with 15 bases left in between. CDR3 residues: CASSFFSDTLNQPQHF. For the CDR3, the DNA is TGTGCCAGCAGCTTCTTCTCCGACACGCTCAATCAGCCCCAGCATTTT.

The rearrangement links TRBV18 to TRBJ2-3, with TRBD2 matching over 14 bases. With 6 bases clipped from V and 5 bases from J, the junction kept 7 bases outside the gene matches. The length of the CDR3 is 16 residues. Germline V gene lookup returns CDR1 KGHSH and CDR2 LQKENI. CDR3 coding DNA: TGTGCCAGCTCCCTCAAAGGGACTAGCGGGAGAGATACGCAGTATTTT. It specifies CASSLKGTSGRDTQYF.

This chain links TRBV28 with TRBJ1-1; D remains ambiguous. This CDR3 contains 12 residues. CDR1 is MDHEN, CDR2 SYDVKM, per germline. The ends were cut back, 10 bases at V and 11 bases at J, with 20 bases in the middle. This chain's CDR3 is CATCRSSAMAFF. CDR3 nucleotide sequence: TGTGCCACCTGCCGGAGCAGTGCCATGGCTTTCTTT.

This chain uses TRBV3-1 (or the pseudogene TRBV3-2) with TRBJ1-3, with a possible D match to TRBD1 (6 bases). The CDR3 contains 16 residues. Trimming took 4 bases from V and 1 from J, leaving 14 bases between them. Germline V CDR1 and CDR2: LGHDT, YNNKEL (reference sequence). Here the CDR3 reads CASSLDSPSSGNTIYF. The CDR3 region has the DNA TGTGCCAGCAGCCTGGACAGTCCCTCTTCTGGAAACACCATATATTTT.